In its sample, the clone carrying this T cell receptor (beta chain) was seen a few times. What it recognizes is unknown. Every donor gave around 10 milliliters of peripheral blood. A second PCR of roughly 7 to 11 cycles used a sample-barcoded 5' primer and a J-beta primer mix. Researchers report that a template-switch adaptor with 12 random nucleotides tagged each cDNA molecule. MiXCR was run by TCRdb on the 5' RACE reads, yielding one entry per CDR3 protein. The sample shows just under 750,000 distinct CDR3 sequences, 20% to 25% of them seen only once. The sample comes from a study of blood T cells in healthy people across ages. Study observations and caveats: Correlation between TCR beta diversity and naive T cell percentage was strong.

CDR3 length: 16 amino acids. Germline assignment: CDR1 SGHAT and CDR2 FQNNGV. The trim removed 4 bases at V and 7 bases at J, leaving 14 bases unmatched. The genes are TRBV11-2 and TRBJ2-7; 9 bases are a match to TRBD1. This receptor was taken from an older man in good health. Sequencing was performed on blood. The CDR3 loop reads CASSSGAGTGTLEQYF. The CDR3 DNA is TGTGCCAGCAGCTCCGGGGCCGGGACAGGGACTTTAGAGCAGTACTTC.